This T cell receptor beta chain came from a study of blood T cell repertoires in COVID-19. In the study's own analysis: Cell counts per sample came from amplifying reference gene primers. The repertoire was sequenced with immunoSEQ multiplex PCR; TCRdb's copy has only in-frame clones and lacks some. D and trimming come from the DNA, and the V and J calls and clone size come from that table. The repertoire holds 95,000 to 150,000 clones, with about 87% as singletons. This CDR3 has 15 residues. V lost 3 bases, J lost 0 bases, and 11 bases lay in between. The germline V gene has CDR1 KGHSH and CDR2 LQKENI.

This TCR was sampled from a woman between 50 and 59 years old with acute or convalescent COVID-19. The chain employs TRBV18 and TRBJ1-2; D remains ambiguous. Source material: peripheral blood. CDR3 sequence (DNA): TGTGCCAGCTCACCTACAGATTCAGCTAACTATGGCTACACCTTC. Amino acid sequence: CASSPTDSANYGYTF.